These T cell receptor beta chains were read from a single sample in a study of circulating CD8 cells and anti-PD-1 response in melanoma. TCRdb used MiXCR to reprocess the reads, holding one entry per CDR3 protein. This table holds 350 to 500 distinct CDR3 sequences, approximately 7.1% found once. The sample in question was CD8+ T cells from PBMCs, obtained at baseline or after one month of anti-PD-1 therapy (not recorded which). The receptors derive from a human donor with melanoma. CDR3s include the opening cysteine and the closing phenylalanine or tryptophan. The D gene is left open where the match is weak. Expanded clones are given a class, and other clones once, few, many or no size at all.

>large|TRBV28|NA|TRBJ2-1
CASSLGERIYNEQFF
TGTGCCAGCAGTTTGGGGGAGAGGATTTACAATGAGCAGTTCTTC
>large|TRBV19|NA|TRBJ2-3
CASAVEDTQYF
TGTGCCAGTGCAGTGGAAGATACGCAGTATTTT
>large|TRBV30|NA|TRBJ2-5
CAWDRGRETQYF
TGTGCCTGGGACCGGGGGAGAGAGACCCAGTACTTC
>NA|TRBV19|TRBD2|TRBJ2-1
CATASGGYNVQFF
TGTGCCACCGCTAGCGGGGGCTACAATGTGCAGTTCTTC
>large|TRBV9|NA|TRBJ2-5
CASSVGGVETQYF
TGTGCCAGCAGCGTAGGGGGGGTCGAGACCCAGTACTTC
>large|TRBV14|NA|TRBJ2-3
CASSQPGPTLDTQYF
TGTGCCAGCAGCCAACCCGGCCCTACCTTGGATACGCAGTATTTT
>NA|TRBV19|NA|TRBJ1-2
CASSIITGDYGYTF
TGTGCCAGTAGTATAATCACAGGCGACTATGGCTACACCTTC
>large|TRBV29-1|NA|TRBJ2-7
CSVEKGAGEQYF
TGCAGCGTTGAAAAAGGGGCGGGCGAGCAGTACTTC
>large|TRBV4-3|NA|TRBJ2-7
CASSQDRGLGDEQYF
TGCGCCAGCAGCCAAGATAGAGGTTTGGGCGACGAGCAGTACTTC
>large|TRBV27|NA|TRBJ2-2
CASSLNILTGELFF
TGTGCCAGCAGTTTAAACATTCTCACCGGGGAGCTGTTTTTT
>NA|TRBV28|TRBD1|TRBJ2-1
CASTLRRTGSNEQFF
TGTGCCAGCACCCTGAGGAGGACAGGGTCGAATGAGCAGTTCTTC
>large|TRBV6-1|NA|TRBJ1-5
CASSPIVGSNQPQHF
TGTGCCAGCAGTCCAATTGTGGGCAGCAATCAGCCCCAGCATTTT
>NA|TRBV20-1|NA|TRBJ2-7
CSADSSDSPYEQYF
TGCAGTGCTGACTCGTCGGACAGTCCCTACGAGCAGTACTTC
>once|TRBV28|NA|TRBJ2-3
CASSRLPEGTDTQYF
TGCGCCAGCAGCCGACTACCTGAGGGGACAGATACGCAGTATTTT
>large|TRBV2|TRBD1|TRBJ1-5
CASSSGTGNQPQHF
TGTGCCAGCAGCTCCGGGACAGGCAATCAGCCCCAGCATTTT
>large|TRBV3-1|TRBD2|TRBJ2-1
CASSLTSGGLGEQFF
TGTGCCAGCAGCCTAACTAGCGGGGGGTTAGGTGAGCAGTTCTTC
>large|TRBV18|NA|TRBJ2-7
CASSPSLYEQYF
TGTGCCAGCTCACCCTCGCTCTACGAGCAGTACTTC
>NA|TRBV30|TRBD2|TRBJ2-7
CAWTESGAGEQYF
TGTGCCTGGACTGAGAGCGGGGCTGGCGAGCAGTACTTC
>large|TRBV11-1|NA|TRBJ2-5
CASRLDPLYQETQYF
TGTGCCAGCAGGCTCGACCCCCTGTACCAAGAGACCCAGTACTTC
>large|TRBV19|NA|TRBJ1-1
CATSQGLNTEAFF
TGTGCCACCTCTCAGGGACTGAACACTGAAGCTTTCTTT
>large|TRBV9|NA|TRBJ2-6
CASSPNQGAGANVLTF
TGTGCCAGCAGCCCCAATCAAGGGGCTGGGGCCAACGTCCTGACTTTC
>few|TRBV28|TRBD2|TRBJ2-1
CASTEAGGYSEQFF
TGTGCCAGCACGGAAGCGGGGGGGTACAGTGAGCAGTTCTTC
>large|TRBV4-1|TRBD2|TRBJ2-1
CASSQELAGGFANEQFF
TGCGCCAGCAGCCAAGAGCTAGCGGGGGGCTTTGCGAATGAGCAGTTCTTC
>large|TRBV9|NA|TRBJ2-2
CASSVDGVTGELFF
TGTGCCAGCAGCGTAGATGGGGTTACCGGGGAGCTGTTTTTT
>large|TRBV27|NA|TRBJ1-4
CASSPTGQGTAEKLFF
TGTGCCAGCAGTCCGACAGGCCAGGGTACGGCGGAAAAACTGTTTTTT
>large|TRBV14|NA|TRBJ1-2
CASSRGYYGYTF
TGTGCCAGCAGCCGAGGGTACTATGGCTACACCTTC
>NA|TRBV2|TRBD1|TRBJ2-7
CASSGGTGFYEQYF
TGTGCCAGCAGTGGGGGGACAGGGTTTTATGAGCAGTACTTC
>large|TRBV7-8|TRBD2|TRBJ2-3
CASSFGTSGGAIADTQYF
TGTGCCAGCAGCTTCGGGACTAGCGGGGGGGCCATCGCAGATACGCAGTATTTT
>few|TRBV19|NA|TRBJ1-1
CASTHGQGKNTEAFF
TGTGCCAGTACCCACGGGCAGGGTAAGAACACTGAAGCTTTCTTT
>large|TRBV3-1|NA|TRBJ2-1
CASSQDEGGWNEQFF
TGTGCCAGCAGCCAAGATGAGGGGGGCTGGAATGAGCAGTTCTTC
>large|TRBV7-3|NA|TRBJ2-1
CASSSPLGGDGNEQFF
TGTGCCAGCAGCTCACCTTTGGGGGGCGACGGCAATGAGCAGTTCTTC
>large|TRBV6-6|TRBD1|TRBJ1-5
CASRQGQTNQPQHF
TGTGCCAGCAGACAGGGACAGACAAATCAGCCCCAGCATTTT
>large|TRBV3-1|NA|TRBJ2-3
CASSHRGGTDTQYF
TGTGCCAGCAGCCATAGGGGGGGCACAGATACGCAGTATTTT
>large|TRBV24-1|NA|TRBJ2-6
CATSDRGTSGANVLTF
TGTGCCACCAGTGACCGGGGGACCTCTGGGGCCAACGTCCTGACTTTC
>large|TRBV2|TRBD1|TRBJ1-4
CASSDDRGMQLFF
TGTGCCAGCAGTGACGACAGGGGGATGCAACTGTTTTTT
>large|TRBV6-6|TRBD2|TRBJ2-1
CASTAGLAGGTLYNEQFF
TGTGCCAGCACCGCGGGACTAGCGGGGGGGACCCTCTACAATGAGCAGTTCTTC
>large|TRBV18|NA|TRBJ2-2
CASSVLQGAGELFF
TGTGCCAGCTCAGTCTTACAGGGAGCCGGGGAGCTGTTTTTT
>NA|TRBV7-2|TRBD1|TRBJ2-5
CASSLKSGGAWGETQYF
TGTGCCAGCAGCTTAAAGTCAGGGGGCGCATGGGGAGAGACCCAGTACTTC
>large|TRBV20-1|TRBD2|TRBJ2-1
CSAWTRRAEDEQFF
TGCAGTGCTTGGACTAGGAGGGCTGAAGATGAGCAGTTCTTC
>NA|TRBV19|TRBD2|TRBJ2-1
CASSGLAGDFSYNEQFF
TGTGCCAGTAGTGGACTAGCGGGGGACTTCTCCTACAATGAGCAGTTCTTC
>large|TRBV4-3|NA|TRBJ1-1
CASSQEVSFTEAFF
TGCGCCAGCAGCCAAGAGGTGTCGTTCACTGAAGCTTTCTTT
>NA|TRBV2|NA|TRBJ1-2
CASMEANYGYTF
TGTGCCAGCATGGAAGCTAACTATGGCTACACCTTC
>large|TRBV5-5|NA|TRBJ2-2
CASSTLQGTGELFF
TGTGCCAGCAGCACCTTACAGGGTACGGGGGAGCTGTTTTTT
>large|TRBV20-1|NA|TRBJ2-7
CSARDGTTYEQYF
TGCAGTGCTAGAGATGGGACCACTTACGAGCAGTACTTC
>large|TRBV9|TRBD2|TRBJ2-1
CASSVYGGADPVQFGEQFF
TGTGCCAGCAGCGTATACGGGGGGGCTGACCCCGTACAATTTGGTGAGCAGTTCTTC
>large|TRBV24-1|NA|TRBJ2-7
CATSRDIQTQKYF
TGTGCCACCAGCCGGGACATCCAGACCCAGAAGTACTTC
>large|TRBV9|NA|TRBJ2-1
CASSLSQTLYNEQFF
TGTGCCAGCAGCCTTTCTCAGACCCTGTACAATGAGCAGTTCTTC
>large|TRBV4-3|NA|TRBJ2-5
CASSQDTGRETQYF
TGCGCCAGCAGCCAAGATACGGGGCGGGAGACCCAGTACTTC
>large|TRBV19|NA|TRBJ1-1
CASSISGNTEAFF
TGTGCCAGTAGTATTTCCGGGAACACTGAAGCTTTCTTT
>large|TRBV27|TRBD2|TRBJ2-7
CASSSIGGANEQYF
TGTGCCAGCAGTTCTATCGGGGGGGCGAACGAGCAGTACTTC
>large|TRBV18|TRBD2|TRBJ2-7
CASSPSISGASYEQYF
TGTGCCAGCTCACCATCCATTAGCGGGGCTTCCTACGAGCAGTACTTC
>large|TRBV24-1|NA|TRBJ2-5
CATSTAGSLQETQYF
TGTGCCACTTCAACCGCGGGCAGCCTCCAAGAGACCCAGTACTTC
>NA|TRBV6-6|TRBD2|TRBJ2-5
CASNIAGGIEAQYF
TGTGCCAGCAACATAGCGGGGGGAATAGAGGCCCAGTACTTC
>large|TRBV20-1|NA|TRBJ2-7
CSARAPEGGGYEQYF
TGCAGTGCTAGAGCCCCTGAGGGGGGCGGGTACGAGCAGTACTTC
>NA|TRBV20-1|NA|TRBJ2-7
CSASYPGSGSYEQYF
TGCAGTGCTTCGTATCCGGGCTCGGGGTCCTACGAGCAGTACTTC
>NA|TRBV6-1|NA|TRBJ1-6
CVSSEAYRANSPLHF
TGTGTCAGCAGTGAAGCTTACAGGGCTAATTCACCCCTCCACTTT
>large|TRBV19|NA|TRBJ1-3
CASTTTGHSGNTIYF
TGTGCCAGTACCACTACGGGCCACTCTGGAAACACCATATATTTT
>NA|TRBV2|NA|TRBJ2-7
CASSEAEDVPYEQYF
TGTGCCAGCAGCGAGGCAGAGGACGTCCCCTACGAGCAGTACTTC
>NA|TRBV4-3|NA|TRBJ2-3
CASSQEILTDTQYF
TGCGCCAGTAGCCAAGAGATCCTCACAGATACGCAGTATTTT
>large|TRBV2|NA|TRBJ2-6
CASDGGSSGANVLTF
TGTGCCAGCGATGGGGGTAGTTCTGGGGCCAACGTCCTGACTTTC